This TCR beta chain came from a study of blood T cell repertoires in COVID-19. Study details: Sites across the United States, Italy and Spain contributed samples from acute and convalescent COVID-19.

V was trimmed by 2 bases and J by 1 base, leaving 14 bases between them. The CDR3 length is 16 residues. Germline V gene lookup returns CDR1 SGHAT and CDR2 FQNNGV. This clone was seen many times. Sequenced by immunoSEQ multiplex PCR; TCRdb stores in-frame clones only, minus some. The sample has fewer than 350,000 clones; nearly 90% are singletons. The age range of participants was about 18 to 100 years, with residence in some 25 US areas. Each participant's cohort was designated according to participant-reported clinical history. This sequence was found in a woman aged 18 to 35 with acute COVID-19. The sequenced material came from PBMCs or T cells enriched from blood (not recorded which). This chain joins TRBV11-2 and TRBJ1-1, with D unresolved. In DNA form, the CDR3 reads TGTGCCAGCAGCTTAAGGTTCGGGGAAGCGAACACTGAAGCTTTCTTT. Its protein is CASSLRFGEANTEAFF. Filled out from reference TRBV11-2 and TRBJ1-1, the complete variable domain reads EAGVAQSPRYKIIEKRQSVAFWCNPISGHATLYWYQQILGQGPKLLIQFQNNGVVDDSQLPKDRFSAERLKGVDSTLKIQPAKLEDSAVYLCASSLRFGEANTEAFFGQGTRLTVV.